Each of the 21 T cell receptor beta chains below was sequenced from the same sample in a study of vaccination effects on CD4 cells after COVID-19. Antigen specificity for these receptors is unknown. CD4+ T cells specific for antigen were expanded with viral peptide pools by the ViraFEST assay before sequencing. Following culture for roughly 10 days, CD4+ T cells were isolated. Vaccination of participants consisted of two doses of either the BNT162b2 or mRNA-1273 vaccine. Data came from immunoSEQ multiplex PCR; TCRdb stores just in-frame clones and leaves some out. The sample yields roughly 34,000 clones, around 80% seen once. The sequenced sample was CD4+ T cells from PBMCs cultured with HCoV-NL63 spike peptides, obtained after COVID-19 vaccination. The source is a human donor who received a COVID-19 vaccine. Some clones in this sample may be carry-over from other donors' samples.

The chain combines TRBV11-2 with TRBJ1-1; 8 nucleotides align to TRBD1. The germline gives CDR1 SGHAT, CDR2 FQNNGV. The V and J ends lost 2 bases and 13 bases, in that order; junction bases with no gene match: 15. The CDR3 loop spans 15 amino acids. DNA for the CDR3: TGTGCCAGCAGCTTACACGGTCAAAGGACAGGGATGGGTTTCTTT. Translating it yields CASSLHGQRTGMGFF. Filled out from reference TRBV11-2 and TRBJ1-1, the complete variable domain reads EAGVAQSPRYKIIEKRQSVAFWCNPISGHATLYWYQQILGQGPKLLIQFQNNGVVDDSQLPKDRFSAERLKGVDSTLKIQPAKLEDSAVYLCASSLHGQRTGMGFFGQGTRLTVV.

V and J are TRBV7-3 and TRBJ2-5; D possibly corresponds to TRBD1 (5 bases). The V gene's germline CDR1 is SGHTA and CDR2 FQGTGA. The V end lost 5 bases, the J end lost 4 bases, and 20 bases lay between the germline ends. This CDR3 spans 16 amino acids. The chain's CDR3 is CASSPQTAGRGETQYF. DNA for the CDR3: TGTGCCAGCAGCCCACAAACAGCCGGAAGGGGAGAGACCCAGTACTTC.

V gene TRBV6-6 combines with J gene TRBJ2-1; D gene unclear. Germline CDR1 MNHNY, CDR2 SVGAGI (reference sequence). V was clipped by 6 bases and J by 2 bases, with 8 bases between them. This CDR3 is built from 13 residues. CDR3 residues: CASSRLAYNEQFF. CDR3 in DNA: TGTGCCAGCAGCAGACTTGCCTACAATGAGCAGTTCTTC.

CDR3 nucleotides: TGTGCCAGTAGTATCGGGCAGGGAAAGAATCAGCCCCAGCATTTT. Translating it yields CASSIGQGKNQPQHF. V gene TRBV19 combines with J gene TRBJ1-5, with TRBD1 as a possible D gene (5 bases). CDR1 is LNHDA, CDR2 SQIVND, per germline (reference sequence). This CDR3 has 15 amino acids. V was pared by 3 bases and J by 4 bases, with 13 bases between.

This rearrangement joins TRBV28 to TRBJ1-1, with D possibly matching TRBD1 (5 bases). Trimming took off 2 bases at V and 6 bases at J, with 13 bases between the two ends. The CDR3 has 14 residues. Looked up from germline, CDR1 is MDHEN and CDR2 is SYDVKM. CDR3: CASSLEGPPPEAFF. CDR3 coding DNA: TGTGCCAGCAGTTTAGAGGGGCCCCCCCCTGAAGCTTTCTTT.

V is TRBV5-8 and J is TRBJ2-5; possibly TRBD1 for D (6 bases). The CDR3 contains 15 residues. CDR1 and CDR2 (germline): SGHTS, YDEGEE. V was cut by 6 bases and J by 5 bases, with 20 bases left in between. Written as DNA, the CDR3 is TGTGCCAGCAATTCCAATATGGGGGCCAGGGAGACCCAGTACTTC. Residues: CASNSNMGARETQYF.

The J gene is TRBJ2-2, the V gene TRBV12-1. TRBV12-1 is a pseudogene locus. This CDR3 spans 12 amino acids. The CDR3 is CASTQSTGELFF. The CDR3 DNA is TGTGCCAGCACCCAGAGCACCGGGGAGCTGTTTTTT.

The CDR3 spells CASSLDPGGVQETQYF. For the CDR3, the DNA is TGTGCCAGCAGTTTGGACCCCGGGGGAGTTCAAGAGACCCAGTACTTC. V usage is TRBV28 and J usage is TRBJ2-5, with D possibly being TRBD2 (6 bases). Trimming took 3 bases from V and 2 from J, leaving 16 bases between them. The V gene's germline CDR1 is MDHEN and CDR2 SYDVKM. The CDR3 totals 16 residues.

V usage is TRBV7-9 and J usage is TRBJ2-1; 8 bases agree with TRBD2. Unmatched junction bases numbered 3, after V lost 2 bases and J lost 3 bases. The CDR3 is 15 residues long. Germline lookup yields CDR1 SEHNR and CDR2 FQNEAQ (reference sequence). This chain's CDR3 is CASSLPGGHYNEQFF. CDR3 nucleotide sequence: TGTGCCAGCAGCTTACCGGGGGGGCACTACAATGAGCAGTTCTTC.

The J gene is TRBJ2-4, the V gene TRBV6-6; D is unresolved. V was cut by 2 bases and J by 7 bases, with 3 bases left in between. The CDR3 is 11 residues long. CDR1 is MNHNY and CDR2 is SVGAGI in the germline V gene (reference sequence). As DNA, the CDR3 is TGTGCCAGCAGTTACGGGAACATTCAGTACTTC. Translating gives CASSYGNIQYF.

V usage is TRBV6-4 and J usage is TRBJ2-7, with TRBD1 as a possible D gene (7 bases). The length of the CDR3 is 12 residues. Germline CDR1 is MRHNA and CDR2 is SNTAGT. V was pared by 6 bases and J by 5 bases, with 11 bases between. CDR3 sequence reads: CASRFRGDEQYV. For the CDR3, the DNA is TGTGCCAGCAGGTTCAGGGGGGACGAGCAGTACGTC.

The gene calls are TRBV5-1 and TRBJ2-3; 7 positions match TRBD2. The germline gives CDR1 SGHRS, CDR2 YFSETQ. This CDR3 comprises 18 residues. Trimming cost V 2 bases and J 2 bases; bases outside gene matches: 14. The CDR3, as DNA: TGCGCCAGCAGCTTCGGGACTAACTATCACTCTGACACAGATACGCAGTATTTT. Translated: CASSFGTNYHSDTDTQYF.

V is TRBV4-1 and J is TRBJ1-3; no firm D call. Germline assignment: CDR1 MGHRA and CDR2 YSYEKL. CDR3 length: 15 residues. V lost 3 bases, J lost 2 bases, and 11 bases lay in between. The CDR3 nucleotides read TGCGCCAGCAGCCATGGCCGGGCTACTGGAAACACCATATATTTT. This codes for CASSHGRATGNTIYF.

The chain links TRBV2 to TRBJ2-7; 11 bases are a match to TRBD2. The CDR3 is 14 residues long. The V gene's germline CDR1 is SNHLY and CDR2 FYNNEI. Unmatched junction bases numbered 4, after V lost 4 bases and J lost 5 bases. The CDR3 DNA is TGTGCCAGCAGTGGGACTAGCGGGTTGAACGAGCAGTACGTC. Translated, it gives CASSGTSGLNEQYV.

The chain links TRBV30 to TRBJ2-1, with TRBD1 matching 9 bases. V dropped 0 bases and J dropped 7; count of bases not matched to a gene: 7. This CDR3 spans 15 amino acids. From germline, CDR1 is GTSNPN and CDR2 SVGIG (reference sequence). CDR3 protein: CAWSVHRGLGNEQFF. The CDR3 bases are TGTGCCTGGAGTGTACACAGGGGGCTTGGGAATGAGCAGTTCTTC.

The chain joins TRBV2 to TRBJ1-5, with D unclear. Germline V gives CDR1 SNHLY, CDR2 FYNNEI. The CDR3 loop spans 13 amino acids. V lost 7 bases to trimming and J lost 6 bases, with 13 bases between them. The CDR3 reads CASKRFGSQPQHF. CDR3 DNA sequence: TGTGCCAGCAAACGATTTGGAAGTCAGCCCCAGCATTTT.

The DNA of the CDR3 is TGTGCCAGCTCCGAGTGGGGGAACTATGGCTACACCTTC. Amino acid sequence: CASSEWGNYGYTF. The genes are TRBV6-5 and TRBJ1-2; the D gene is possibly TRBD1 (5 bases). V was clipped by 8 bases and J by 2 bases, with 12 bases between them. Germline loops: CDR1 MNHEY, CDR2 SVGAGI. The CDR3 consists of 13 residues.

The chain carries TRBV25-1 and TRBJ2-5; D is possibly TRBD2 (6 bases). The CDR3 loop spans 13 amino acids. Between the trimmed V and J ends, which lost 3 bases and 5 bases, there was a span of 10 bases. Germline values: CDR1 MGHDK, CDR2 SYGVNS. The CDR3 reads CASSDGGRETQYF. The CDR3 coding sequence is TGTGCCAGCAGTGACGGGGGTAGGGAGACCCAGTACTTC.

This clone is medium-sized by share. The V and J genes are TRBV6-2 or TRBV6-3 and TRBJ2-7; TRBD1 agrees at 8 bases. This CDR3 comprises 13 residues. CDR1 and CDR2 (germline): MNHEY, SVGEGT. V lost 4 bases and J lost 4; bases outside the gene matches: 3. The CDR3 sequence is CASSFQGAYEQYV. The CDR3 DNA is TGTGCCAGCAGTTTTCAGGGGGCTTACGAGCAGTACGTC.

V gene TRBV7-9 combines with J gene TRBJ1-5; 7 nucleotides align to TRBD1. Germline CDR1 is SEHNR and CDR2 is FQNEAQ (reference sequence). V lost 5 bases and J lost 4; bases outside the gene matches: 2. The CDR3 extends over 13 amino acids. The chain's CDR3 is CASSTGQNQPQHF. CDR3 nucleotides: TGTGCCAGCAGCACGGGACAGAATCAGCCCCAGCATTTT.

As to this clone: At one end, the junction sequence differs from germline, possibly due to a read error. The chain employs TRBV13 and TRBJ2-1; a possible D gene is TRBD1 (6 bases). This CDR3 has 12 amino acids. Per germline, CDR1 PRHDT and CDR2 FYEKMQ (reference sequence). DNA of the CDR3: TGTGCCAGCAGCCTAGGGGGTAATGAGCAGTTCTTC. Amino acids: CASSLGGNEQFF.